Sequencing of this TCR beta chain was carried out in a study of tumor and adjacent non-tumor tissue in lung cancer (dated by TCRdb to the late 2010s). For the study in its entirety: The cohort included about a dozen adenocarcinoma, 2 squamous cell carcinoma and 1 small cell lung cancer patients. The study compared bulk TCRbeta repertoires from lung tumor tissue and matched distant non-tumor lung tissue of about 15 lung cancer patients. Ages among the roughly 15 patients ranged from roughly 31 to 85 years, there were around ten men and 5 women, and disease was at TNM stage I to III. For each patient, one tumor sample and one normal lung sample were taken, giving around 31 paired specimens that underwent TCRbeta CDR3 sequencing. Sequencing produced some 130,000,000 productive TCRbeta reads in total, an average of about 4 million reads per sample.

Library preparation employed multiplex PCR. The instrument was an Illumina HiSeq 2500. TCRbeta libraries were constructed through three rounds of nested PCR with primers (Table S4) according to protocols adapted from ARM-PCR. Before sequencing, PCR products of 200-500 bp were excised from the gel and purified with the QIAquick gel extraction kit. In the authors' own workflow: Reads were cleaned using Trimmomatic, were merged into complete CDR3 sequences using FLASH, and were assigned to V(D)J germline segments using MiTCR. VDJtools was used to compute clonal diversity as the inverse Simpson's index. In-frame sequences without a premature stop codon were defined as productive reads. TCRdb ran its own pipeline on the public reads, namely fastp trimming at Q25 and MiXCR clone calling, and kept in-frame beta chains. Identical CDR3 proteins give one entry, which carries the most common genes and DNA. What appears here as the V and J calls and clone size reflects TCRdb's work, not the paper's. In this sample the table shows tens of thousands of distinct CDR3 sequences, 80% of which occur a single time. Less than 15% of the sample lies in the top ten.

Paper-wide results and their limitations: Tumor tissue showed significantly greater TCR diversity (inverse Simpson) than normal lung tissue (roughly 430 vs 170, P = 0.0075, Mann-Whitney U test). Because peripheral blood was not sequenced, blood TCRbeta repertoires in the lung cancer patients of the study were not examined. Significantly higher TCR diversity was found in younger patients, and higher tumor TCR diversity was associated with shorter overall and disease-free survival. The top 100 clones made up a significantly larger cumulative share of the repertoire in normal lung than in tumor tissue. Neither the sequencing platform nor unique molecular identifiers are mentioned in the methods. With only about 16 patients in the cohort, the authors noted that larger samples and more detailed clinical data are needed.

The CDR3 length equals 13 residues, ends included. The kept DNA is CDR3 alone, 39 bases in frame from the first base. Based on the germline V gene, the CDR1 and CDR2 sequences are SQVTM and ANQGSEA. RNA was isolated from bulk, unsorted tissue, and RNA quality was assessed with a NanoDrop ND-1000 and an Agilent 2100. All donors had newly diagnosed lung cancer, had not received prior chemotherapy, and were admitted for thoracic surgery in China between August and November 2014. Patients with previous radiotherapy or chemotherapy, or with another concurrent cancer, were excluded from the study. Pieces of surgical tissue measuring about 1-2.3 cm3 were kept in RNAlater solution and held at -80 degrees C until needed. Comments on this clonotype: Its recognized antigen is unknown. The missing conserved phenylalanine or tryptophan at the end of this CDR3 makes a read error likely.

The sequence was collected from a woman in her forties or fifties with non-small cell lung cancer. The chain employs TRBV29-1 and TRBJ2-3; there is no confident call for the D gene. Source material: lung tumor tissue. Here the CDR3 is given as CSGREPTTDMQYL. The nucleotide sequence is given as TGCAGCGGTCGTGAGCCAACCACAGATATGCAGTATTTG.